The 30 T cell receptor beta chains in this list originate from one sample, sequenced in a study of vaccination effects on CD4 cells after COVID-19. Antigen-specific CD4+ T cells expanded by the ViraFEST assay with viral peptide pools were then sequenced. Culture lasted 10 days before CD4+ T cell isolation. Vaccinees lacked prior SARS-CoV-2 infection and tested negative for nucleocapsid antibodies. The assay was immunoSEQ multiplex PCR, and TCRdb's table has in-frame clones only and misses some. The sample carries 55,000 or so clones, roughly two thirds recorded once. These receptors are not linked to any known antigen. This specimen consisted of CD4+ T cells from PBMCs cultured with SARS-CoV-2 spike peptides, obtained before COVID-19 vaccination. The origin of the receptors is a human donor who received a COVID-19 vaccine.

This clone was seen just once. This rearrangement joins TRBV11-2 to TRBJ1-4; D gene uncertain. Germline lookup yields CDR1 SGHAT and CDR2 FQNNGV. The length of the CDR3 is 13 residues. Trimming took 3 bases from V and 5 from J, leaving 7 bases between them. The CDR3 spells CASSLDYNEKLFF. As DNA, the CDR3 is TGTGCCAGCAGCTTGGACTACAATGAAAAACTGTTTTTT.

V usage is TRBV4-1 and J usage is TRBJ1-1, with 8 bases aligning to TRBD1. Trimming cost V 1 base and J 6 bases; bases outside gene matches: 13. Germline CDR1 is MGHRA and CDR2 is YSYEKL. This CDR3 contains 17 residues. Here the CDR3 reads CASSQGGGRGRGAEAFF. The CDR3 DNA reads TGCGCCAGCAGCCAAGGAGGAGGCAGGGGGCGGGGGGCTGAAGCTTTCTTT.

V and J are TRBV12-3 or TRBV12-4 and TRBJ1-2, with D tentatively TRBD1 (5 bases). V lost 5 bases and J 8 bases, leaving 15 bases between the germline ends. CDR3 size: 13 residues. CDR3 sequence: CASSPRGVSGYTF. The CDR3 DNA follows: TGTGCCAGCAGTCCAAGGGGTGTCTCGGGCTACACCTTC.

This chain uses TRBV21-1 with TRBJ2-3. TRBV21-1 is designated a pseudogene. The length of the CDR3 is 15 residues. The CDR3 nucleotides are TGTGCCAGCCTTTTCGGGCCCTCATGCACAGATACGCAGTATTTT. Amino acid sequence: CASLFGPSCTDTQYF.

The chain is built from TRBV11-1 and TRBJ2-1, with TRBD2 matching 12 bases. V shed 5 bases, J shed 4 bases, and the junction held 3 bases outside the gene matches. Germline V gene sequence: CDR1 SGHAT, CDR2 FQDESV (reference sequence). This CDR3 has 15 amino acids. CDR3 protein: CASSRTSGTYNEQFF. CDR3 nucleotides: TGTGCCAGCAGCCGGACTAGCGGGACTTACAATGAGCAGTTCTTC.

This clone has a handful of counts. The gene calls are TRBV3-1 (or the pseudogene TRBV3-2) and TRBJ1-2; TRBD1 matches 10 bases. J was trimmed by 7 bases and V by 7 bases; bases with no gene match: 12. Germline CDR1 LGHDT, CDR2 YNNKEL (reference sequence). This CDR3 region has 15 residues. CDR3 DNA: TGTGCCAGCACTACGGGGACAGGGGAATTTGCTGGCTACACCTTC. Its protein product is CASTTGTGEFAGYTF.

The CDR3 loop is CASSQGVGIAGGFTDTQYF. As DNA, the CDR3 is TGCGCCAGCAGCCAAGGGGTCGGAATAGCGGGGGGGTTCACAGATACGCAGTATTTT. The rearrangement uses TRBV4-3 and TRBJ2-3, with 11 bases matching TRBD2. The CDR3 is 19 residues long. The trim removed 1 base at V and 2 bases at J, leaving 11 bases unmatched. Germline V lookup: CDR1 LGHNA, CDR2 YSLEER.

The chain uses TRBV9 and TRBJ2-2, with 9 nucleotides matching TRBD1. V lost 2 bases and J lost 4; bases outside the gene matches: 3. The CDR3 loop spans 15 amino acids. In germline, CDR1 is SGDLS, CDR2 YYNGEE. CDR3 coding DNA: TGTGCCAGCAGCGTGGGACAGGGATTCACCGGGGAGCTGTTTTTT. Its translation: CASSVGQGFTGELFF.

The chain links TRBV11-2 to TRBJ2-1, with D possibly matching TRBD2 (7 bases). Deletions cut 5 bases from V and 7 bases from J, with 18 bases between. The germline CDR1 and CDR2 sequences are SGHAT and FQNNGV. This CDR3 has 15 residues. The CDR3 nucleotides read TGTGCCAGCAGCCAACAGTTTGGGGGGGCGAATGAGCAGTTCTTC. Translation gives CASSQQFGGANEQFF.

CDR3 sequence reads: CASSPGTAYSNQPQHF. CDR3 in DNA: TGTGCCAGCAGCCCAGGGACGGCTTATAGCAATCAGCCCCAGCATTTT. This chain links TRBV5-4 with TRBJ1-5; TRBD1 is a possible D gene (5 bases). Germline V gene lookup returns CDR1 SGHNT and CDR2 YYREEE (reference sequence). Between the trimmed V and J ends, which lost 4 bases and 0 bases, there was a span of 14 bases. The CDR3 runs 16 residues.

This clone was detected a few times. This rearrangement joins TRBV28 to TRBJ2-1; D not resolved. This CDR3 region has 13 residues. Trimming stripped 1 base from V and 15 bases from J, with 16 bases between. Germline V gene data show CDR1 as MDHEN and CDR2 as SYDVKM. DNA for the CDR3: TGTGCCAGCAGTTTATCGGCCTCCACCTACCTGTTCTTC. It specifies CASSLSASTYLFF. Looking up the rest from reference TRBV28 and TRBJ2-1 gives the full variable domain: DVKVTQSSRYLVKRTGEKVFLECVQDMDHENMFWYRQDPGLGLRLIYFSYDVKMKEKGDIPEGYSVSREKKERFSLILESASTNQTSMYLCASSLSASTYLFFGPGTRLTVL.

This rearrangement joins TRBV7-3 to TRBJ2-2; no clear D gene. Trimming removed 5 bases from V and 7 bases from J, with 14 bases in between. Germline assignment: CDR1 SGHTA and CDR2 FQGTGA. This CDR3 spans 14 amino acids. CDR3 sequence reads: CASSPQLVGGELFF. CDR3 in DNA: TGTGCCAGCAGCCCCCAGCTAGTCGGCGGGGAGCTGTTTTTT.

This clone was seen a handful of times. The chain couples TRBV4-3 to TRBJ1-6, with TRBD1 matching 9 bases. This CDR3 spans 18 amino acids. Trimming cost V 0 bases and J 1 base; bases outside gene matches: 4. Germline-derived CDR1 and CDR2 are LGHNA and YSLEER. Here the CDR3 reads CASSQEGQGLSYNSPLHF. Written as DNA, the CDR3 is TGCGCCAGCAGCCAAGAGGGACAGGGTTTGTCCTATAATTCACCCCTCCACTTT.

The chain couples TRBV9 to TRBJ1-4, with 8 positions matching TRBD1. Germline lookup yields CDR1 SGDLS and CDR2 YYNGEE. The CDR3 consists of 15 residues. J lost 4 bases, V lost 4 bases, and 6 bases had no gene match. In DNA form, the CDR3 reads TGTGCCAGCAGCCTCTCAACAGGGGGTAATGAAAAACTGTTTTTT. Translating gives CASSLSTGGNEKLFF.

The rearrangement links TRBV19 to TRBJ1-4; 7 bases align to TRBD1. Germline CDR1 reads LNHDA; CDR2 reads SQIVND (reference sequence). The CDR3 covers 17 residues. J lost 4 bases, V lost 4 bases, and 12 bases had no gene match. CDR3 protein: CASSTLPGQPNNEKLFF. For the CDR3, the DNA is TGTGCCAGTAGTACCTTACCGGGACAGCCGAATAATGAAAAACTGTTTTTT.

The V and J genes are TRBV6-6 and TRBJ1-2; D call uncertain. Germline CDR1 MNHNY, CDR2 SVGAGI (reference sequence). V lost 0 bases and J 0 bases, leaving 8 bases between the germline ends. The CDR3 has 15 residues. CDR3 sequence: CASSYSNLANYGYTF. CDR3 DNA sequence: TGTGCCAGCAGTTACTCGAATCTCGCTAACTATGGCTACACCTTC.

The V call is TRBV4-1, the J call TRBJ2-3; D might be TRBD2 (6 bases). The length of the CDR3 is 17 residues. Germline assignment: CDR1 MGHRA and CDR2 YSYEKL. Trimming removed 0 bases at V and 5 bases at J, with 18 bases between. For the CDR3, the DNA is TGCGCCAGCAGCCAAGATAGTAACAGGCGGCGGGGAGATACGCAGTATTTT. Translating it yields CASSQDSNRRRGDTQYF.

This clone was recorded only once. The J gene is TRBJ1-2, the V gene TRBV4-3; D is perhaps TRBD1 (5 bases). The CDR3 loop spans 17 amino acids. Germline V lookup: CDR1 LGHNA, CDR2 YSLEER. Trimming took 2 bases from V and 4 from J, leaving 20 bases between them. CDR3 sequence (DNA): TGCGCCAGCAGCCAATTCTCGGGGGTCCCCGATTCCTATGGCTACACCTTC. This encodes CASSQFSGVPDSYGYTF.

The chain has TRBV11-2 and TRBJ1-2; the D gene is possibly TRBD1 (5 bases). The CDR3 is 16 amino acids. The germline V gene encodes CDR1 SGHAT and CDR2 FQNNGV. V was pared by 4 bases and J by 2 bases, with 17 bases between. Here the CDR3 DNA reads TGTGCCAGCAGCTCCCCCAGACAATGGGGGAACTATGGCTACACCTTC. Translated: CASSSPRQWGNYGYTF.

This clone was picked up a small number of times. The gene calls are TRBV2 and TRBJ2-5; TRBD2 might be the D (6 bases). V lost 6 bases, J lost 4 bases, and 21 bases lay in between. Germline V gives CDR1 SNHLY, CDR2 FYNNEI. The CDR3 is 16 amino acids. CDR3 protein: CASSRTGGIGGETQYF. For the CDR3, the DNA is TGTGCCAGCAGCAGAACTGGAGGGATCGGAGGAGAGACCCAGTACTTC.

Only a few counts were recorded for this clone. The chain links TRBV3-1 (or the pseudogene TRBV3-2) to TRBJ2-2; 8 nucleotides agree with TRBD1. Germline V gene sequence: CDR1 LGHDT, CDR2 YNNKEL (reference sequence). J lost 4 bases, V lost 5 bases, and 9 bases had no gene match. CDR3 length: 16 residues. Here the CDR3 reads CASSKTRGRGTGELFF. CDR3 DNA: TGTGCCAGCAGCAAGACCAGGGGGCGAGGCACCGGGGAGCTGTTTTTT.

The chain joins TRBV18 to TRBJ2-1; TRBD2 matches at 13 bases. This CDR3 is 17 amino acids long. The trim removed 3 bases at V and 7 bases at J, leaving 9 bases unmatched. In germline, CDR1 is KGHSH, CDR2 LQKENI. The CDR3 sequence: CASSPGTSGTGVNEQFF. The CDR3 bases are TGTGCCAGCTCACCCGGGACTAGCGGGACGGGTGTGAATGAGCAGTTCTTC.

The chain uses TRBV5-4 and TRBJ2-7, with 8 bases that match TRBD1. J lost 6 bases, V lost 2 bases, and 4 bases had no gene match. This CDR3 comprises 13 residues. CDR1 is SGHNT, CDR2 YYREEE, per germline (reference sequence). DNA of the CDR3: TGTGCCAGCAGCTTTGACAGGGGCGGCGAGCAGTACTTC. It is translated as CASSFDRGGEQYF.

This clone was picked up one time. This sequence joins TRBV7-2 and TRBJ1-2; D is ambiguous. Trimming cost V 5 bases and J 4 bases, with 11 bases left between them. The length of the CDR3 is 13 residues. Germline assignment: CDR1 SGHTA and CDR2 FQGNSA. The CDR3 bases are TGTGCCAGCAGCCCGATTTCCTCCTATGGCTACACCTTC. As protein: CASSPISSYGYTF. The full variable domain, its missing parts supplied by reference TRBV7-2 and TRBJ1-2, is GAGVSQSPSNKVTEKGKDVELRCDPISGHTALYWYRQSLGQGLEFLIYFQGNSAPDKSGLPSDRFSAERTGGSVSTLTIQRTQQEDSAVYLCASSPISSYGYTFGSGTRLTVV.

The chain combines TRBV6-1 with TRBJ1-5; D not certain. The CDR3 is 16 amino acids. Trimming took 2 bases from V and 2 from J, leaving 13 bases between them. Germline V gives CDR1 MNHNS, CDR2 SASEGT. CDR3 nucleotides: TGTGCCAGCAGTGAACGGATGTCGGGAGGCAATCAGCCCCAGCATTTT. Amino acid sequence: CASSERMSGGNQPQHF.

The V and J genes are TRBV7-2 and TRBJ2-4; 7 bases align to TRBD2. Germline trimming cut 5 bases from V and 1 base from J; bases unmatched to any gene: 2. The germline V gene encodes CDR1 SGHTA and CDR2 FQGNSA. The CDR3 is made up of 14 amino acids. CDR3 coding DNA: TGTGCCAGCAGCGGAGCGGGGGCCAAAAACATTCAGTACTTC. This sequence encodes CASSGAGAKNIQYF.

This clone was counted a few times. The CDR3 nucleotides read TGTGCCATCAGTAAAGCTCAGGGGGATCAGCCCCAGCATTTT. Residues: CAISKAQGDQPQHF. The genes are TRBV10-3 and TRBJ1-5, with 7 nucleotides matching TRBD1. The V gene's germline CDR1 is ENHRY and CDR2 SYGVKD. The V gene end was trimmed by 5 bases and the J gene end by 5 bases; junction bases not matched to a gene: 6. The CDR3 has 14 amino acids.

This clone showed up just a few times. This sequence joins TRBV4-3 and TRBJ1-6, with unresolved D. V lost 0 bases to trimming and J lost 4 bases, with 7 bases between them. Germline V gives CDR1 LGHNA, CDR2 YSLEER. This CDR3 has 15 amino acids. CDR3 coding DNA: TGCGCCAGCAGCCAAGAGGTCTCGTATAATTCACCCCTCCACTTT. Translated, it gives CASSQEVSYNSPLHF.

This chain joins TRBV5-1 and TRBJ2-1, with 7 nucleotides matching TRBD1. The CDR3 loop spans 14 amino acids. The germline gives CDR1 SGHRS, CDR2 YFSETQ. Germline trimming cut 3 bases from V and 7 bases from J; bases unmatched to any gene: 7. Written as DNA, the CDR3 is TGCGCCAGCAGCTCCGGACAGGCACAGAATGAGCAGTTCTTC. As protein: CASSSGQAQNEQFF.

The V and J genes are TRBV11-3 and TRBJ2-6, with TRBD1 matching over 7 bases. Germline V gives CDR1 SGHNT, CDR2 YENEEA. The CDR3 consists of 18 residues. V lost 4 bases, J lost 2 bases, and 11 bases stayed unmatched. In DNA form, the CDR3 reads TGTGCCAGCAGCTCCACGTGGACAGGTCGGACTGGGGCCAACGTCCTGACTTTC. Translated: CASSSTWTGRTGANVLTF. Full variable domain (outside the CDR3, taken from reference TRBV11-3 and TRBJ2-6): EAGVVQSPRYKIIEKKQPVAFWCNPISGHNTLYWYLQNLGQGPELLIRYENEEAVDDSQLPKDRFSAERLKGVDSTLKIQPAELGDSAVYLCASSSTWTGRTGANVLTFGAGSRLTVL.